This TCR beta chain originates from a study of technical replicates of blood from a few donors. Trimming stripped 2 bases from V and 6 bases from J, with 10 bases between. The germline gives CDR1 SGHNT, CDR2 YYREEE (reference sequence). This CDR3 region has 13 residues. Clones were read by immunoSEQ multiplex PCR, and TCRdb kept only the in-frame ones, dropping some. This table has some 70,000 clones, 95% to 98% appearing once. The receptor was isolated from a human donor in good health. The J gene is TRBJ2-3, the V gene TRBV5-4; D is uncertain. Sequencing was carried out using T cells isolated from PBMCs. The CDR3 loop reads CASSFFIGDTQYF. The CDR3 nucleotides read TGTGCCAGCAGCTTCTTTATCGGGGATACGCAGTATTTT.